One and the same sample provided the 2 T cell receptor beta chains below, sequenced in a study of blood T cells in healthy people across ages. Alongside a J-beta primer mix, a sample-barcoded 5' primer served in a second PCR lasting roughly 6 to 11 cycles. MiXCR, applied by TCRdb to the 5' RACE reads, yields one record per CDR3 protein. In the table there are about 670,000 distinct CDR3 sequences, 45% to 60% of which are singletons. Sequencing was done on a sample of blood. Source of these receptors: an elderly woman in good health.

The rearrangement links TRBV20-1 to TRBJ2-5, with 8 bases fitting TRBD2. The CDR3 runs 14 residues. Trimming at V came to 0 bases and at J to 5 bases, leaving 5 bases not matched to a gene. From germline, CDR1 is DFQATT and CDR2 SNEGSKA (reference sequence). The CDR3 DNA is TGCAGTGCTAGAGATCGGGGGGGAAAGGAGACCCAGTACTTC. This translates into CSARDRGGKETQYF.

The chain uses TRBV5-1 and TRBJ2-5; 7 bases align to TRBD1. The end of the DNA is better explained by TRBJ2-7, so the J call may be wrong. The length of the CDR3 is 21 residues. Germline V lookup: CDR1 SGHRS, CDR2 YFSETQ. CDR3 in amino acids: CASSSPTQEGAPTRINYEQYF. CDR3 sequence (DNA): TGCGCCAGCAGCTCCCCGACTCAAGAGGGGGCACCCACAAGGATTAACTACGAGCAGTACTTC.